The TCR beta chain described here comes from a study of T cells after yellow fever vaccination. The germline CDR1 and CDR2 sequences are MNHEY and SVGAGI. The CDR3 is 12 residues long. V dropped 9 bases and J dropped 3 bases, with 12 bases sitting between them. Using its own MiXCR run on the 5' RACE reads, TCRdb lists one record per CDR3 protein. The sample has 400,000 or so distinct CDR3 sequences, around 19% seen once. This clonotype was counted between two and nine times. The sequence came from a man younger than 35 who received the YFV17D yellow fever vaccine. Sequenced material: PBMCs, taken before the yellow fever booster vaccination. The chain carries TRBV6-5 and TRBJ2-7; weak D call: TRBD2 (6 bases). CDR3 in amino acids: CASPGGGYEQYF. CDR3 bases: TGTGCCAGTCCCGGGGGTGGCTACGAGCAGTACTTC.